One sample yielded the 14 T cell receptor beta chains listed below, sequenced in a study of T-cell reconstitution after alpha-beta-depleted transplantation in children. Unique molecular identifiers were incorporated when the TCRbeta library was constructed. TCRdb processed the PCR reads anew with MiXCR; each CDR3 protein has one entry. The data show about 640,000 distinct CDR3 sequences, roughly 15% seen once. This sample comprised PBMCs from the stem cell graft donor, obtained from the stem cell graft. The receptors were sampled from a human donor who donated a stem cell graft to a child with acute myeloid leukemia.

This clonotype appeared once. A much bigger clone sits one base away, suggesting this may be a read error. The chain recombines TRBV15 with TRBJ1-5; D not resolved. Trimming pared 7 bases from V and 4 bases from J, leaving 11 bases between. The CDR3 sequence is 13 residues long. The V gene's germline CDR1 is LNHNV and CDR2 YYDKDF (reference sequence). The CDR3 DNA follows: TGTGCCACCACGGCAGGCTCAAATCAGCCCCAGCATTTT. Protein product: CATTAGSNQPQHF.

This clonotype was counted only a few times. V is TRBV5-1 and J is TRBJ1-1; a possible D gene is TRBD1 (5 bases). The germline V gene encodes CDR1 SGHRS and CDR2 YFSETQ. This CDR3 has 12 amino acids. V was clipped by 2 bases and J by 7 bases, with 9 bases between them. The CDR3: CASSFGTFEAFF. The DNA of the CDR3 is TGCGCCAGCAGCTTCGGGACCTTTGAAGCTTTCTTT.

At least ten counts were recorded for this clonotype. This chain uses TRBV5-5 with TRBJ2-2; D is undetermined. CDR1 SGHKS and CDR2 YYEKEE come from the germline V gene (reference sequence). The CDR3 totals 12 residues. Trimming stripped 4 bases from V and 6 bases from J, with 7 bases between. The CDR3 loop reads CASSPGSGELFF. CDR3 DNA sequence: TGTGCCAGCAGCCCGGGTTCCGGGGAGCTGTTTTTT.

J is TRBJ2-7 and V is TRBV28; the D is unclear. Trimming took off 6 bases at V and 7 bases at J, with 19 bases between the two ends. The CDR3 loop spans 14 amino acids. From germline, CDR1 is MDHEN and CDR2 SYDVKM. The CDR3 here is CASSPETVVREQYV. The CDR3 DNA follows: TGTGCCAGCAGCCCCGAGACGGTGGTTAGGGAGCAGTACGTC.

The rearrangement links TRBV5-6 to TRBJ2-3; D gene unclear. Germline CDR1 reads SGHDT; CDR2 reads YYEEEE. V gave up 2 bases and J gave up 0 bases, with 10 bases separating them. This CDR3 spans 15 amino acids. The CDR3 loop is CASSFYGYSTDTQYF. The DNA of the CDR3 is TGTGCCAGCAGCTTCTACGGGTATAGCACAGATACGCAGTATTTT.

The chain links TRBV2 to TRBJ1-4, with D unresolved. The CDR3 totals 13 residues. The V gene's germline CDR1 is SNHLY and CDR2 FYNNEI. Trimming took off 5 bases at V and 8 bases at J, with 12 bases between the two ends. For the CDR3, the DNA is TGTGCCAGCAGTAAGCGGGTTCAGGAAAAACTGTTTTTT. Translation gives CASSKRVQEKLFF.

This chain uses TRBV12-3 or TRBV12-4 with TRBJ1-1; the match to TRBD1 covers 7 bases. The CDR3 totals 13 residues. V was clipped by 7 bases and J by 10 bases; unmatched bases: 12. This CDR3 is CASIQQGTSRAFF. The CDR3 nucleotides are TGTGCCAGCATCCAACAGGGGACTTCTCGAGCTTTCTTT.

This sequence joins TRBV7-2 and TRBJ1-4, with D unclear. Germline V gene data show CDR1 as SGHTA and CDR2 as FQGNSA. V lost 5 bases, J lost 2 bases, and 15 bases lay in between. The CDR3 spans 16 residues. CDR3 DNA: TGTGCCAGCAGCCTTACCGGAGGGTGGACTAATGAAAAACTGTTTTTT. This encodes CASSLTGGWTNEKLFF.

This clonotype was seen at least ten times. This chain uses TRBV20-1 with TRBJ2-2; TRBD1 aligns across 9 bases. Trimming cost V 6 bases and J 4 bases; bases outside gene matches: 12. CDR1 DFQATT and CDR2 SNEGSKA come from the germline V gene (reference sequence). The CDR3 length is 16 residues. As DNA, the CDR3 is TGCAGTGCCCGCCCACCCGGACAGGGGACCACCGGGGAGCTGTTTTTT. Translation: CSARPPGQGTTGELFF.

The gene calls are TRBV9 and TRBJ2-5; 7 bases match TRBD1. The CDR3 is 16 amino acids. Trimming removed 4 bases from V and 0 bases from J; junction bases left unmatched: 9. Germline V gene sequence: CDR1 SGDLS, CDR2 YYNGEE. CDR3 loop: CASSRDSAANQETQYF. In nucleotides, the CDR3 is TGTGCCAGCAGCCGGGACAGCGCCGCTAACCAAGAGACCCAGTACTTC.

In its sample, this clonotype was seen many times. This sequence joins TRBV12-3 or TRBV12-4 and TRBJ1-2, with D tentatively TRBD1 (5 bases). The CDR3 is 12 residues long. Trimming removed 7 bases at V and 8 bases at J, with 14 bases between. CDR3 DNA sequence: TGTGCCAGCACCCTACGGGGGAGCGGCTACACCTTC. It codes for CASTLRGSGYTF.

The rearrangement uses TRBV7-2 and TRBJ2-3, with D perhaps TRBD1 or TRBD2 (5 bases each). Germline values: CDR1 SGHTA, CDR2 FQGNSA. V gave up 2 bases and J gave up 4 bases, with 13 bases separating them. This CDR3 has 15 amino acids. CDR3 region: CASSLSRDGSDTQYF. CDR3 DNA sequence: TGTGCCAGCAGCTTAAGCAGGGACGGTTCAGATACGCAGTATTTT.

This chain connects TRBV27 to TRBJ1-2; no reliable D call. Per germline, CDR1 MNHEY and CDR2 SMNVEV (reference sequence). This CDR3 has 16 residues. The ends were cut back, 6 bases at V and 2 bases at J, with 19 bases in the middle. This CDR3 is CASSPAEYVGNYGYTF. In DNA, the CDR3 is TGTGCCAGCAGCCCCGCAGAATACGTAGGGAACTATGGCTACACCTTC.

A few counts support this clonotype. The chain carries TRBV6-9 and TRBJ1-5; 8 bases are shared with TRBD1. This CDR3 is built from 18 residues. The germline V gene encodes CDR1 MNHGY and CDR2 SVAAGI. V lost 2 bases and J lost 5; bases outside the gene matches: 14. This chain's CDR3 is CASSYKAGGTGPDQPQHF. CDR3 in DNA: TGTGCCAGCAGTTATAAGGCGGGGGGGACAGGCCCCGATCAGCCCCAGCATTTT.